This T cell receptor beta chain was recovered during a study of PD-1 blockade in classical Hodgkin lymphoma. Study-wide points: Complete responders possessed baseline diversity comparable to newly diagnosed patients. What caused the repertoire differences, perhaps disease activity or prior therapy, remains undefined.

A remark on this clone: Its antigen is unknown.

Relapses following autologous stem cell transplantation were seen in all patients, with brentuximab vedotin exposure varying. V shed 0 bases and J shed 4 bases, with 10 bases lying between them. The CDR3 is 14 residues long. Germline V lookup: CDR1 ENHRY, CDR2 SYGVKD. The assay was immunoSEQ multiplex PCR, and TCRdb's table has in-frame clones only and misses some. The sample carries tens of thousands of clones, approximately 89% recorded once. This sample comprised peripheral blood mononuclear cells (PBMCs), obtained at baseline. This rearrangement joins TRBV10-3 to TRBJ2-7; the D is unclear. This TCR came from a human donor with classical Hodgkin lymphoma. The CDR3 protein is CAISESGPLYEQYF. CDR3 DNA sequence: TGTGCCATCAGTGAGTCAGGTCCCTTATACGAGCAGTACTTC.